Here is one T cell receptor beta chain with its context. Sequencing was performed with immunoSEQ multiplex PCR; in TCRdb, only in-frame clones are kept and a portion is missing. Found here are about 190,000 clones, approximately 87% of them singletons; the top ten hold under 15%. The data belong to a study of blood T cell repertoires in COVID-19. CDR3 length equals 16 residues. Germline loops: CDR1 KGHSH, CDR2 LQKENI. With V trimmed by 2 bases and J by 1 base, 7 bases remained unmatched. This clonotype was sampled from a woman in her 70s with COVID-19, enrolled during active disease. This chain uses TRBV18 with TRBJ1-1; 7 bases align to TRBD1. The sample comprised peripheral blood. The CDR3 region is CASSPTTGQKNTEAFF. DNA for the CDR3: TGTGCCAGCTCACCAACGACGGGACAGAAGAACACTGAAGCTTTCTTT.